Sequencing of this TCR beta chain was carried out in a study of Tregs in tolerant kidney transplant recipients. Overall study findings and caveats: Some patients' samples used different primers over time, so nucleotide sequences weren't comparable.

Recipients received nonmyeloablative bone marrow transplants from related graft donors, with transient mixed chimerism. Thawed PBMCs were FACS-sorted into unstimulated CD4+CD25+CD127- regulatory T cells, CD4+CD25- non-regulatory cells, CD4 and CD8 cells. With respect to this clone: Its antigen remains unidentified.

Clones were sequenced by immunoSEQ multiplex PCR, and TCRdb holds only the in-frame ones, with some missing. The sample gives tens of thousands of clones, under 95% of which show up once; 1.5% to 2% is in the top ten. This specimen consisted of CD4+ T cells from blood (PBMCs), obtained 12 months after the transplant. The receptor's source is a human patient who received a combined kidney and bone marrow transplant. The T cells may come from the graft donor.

For the CDR3, the DNA is TGCAGTGCTATCTACGGGGCACCCCTCCACTTT. This sequence encodes CSAIYGAPLHF. This chain links TRBV20-1 with TRBJ1-6; D gene uncertain. In germline, CDR1 is DFQATT, CDR2 SNEGSKA (reference sequence). The CDR3 sequence is 11 residues long. The V gene lost 4 bases and the J gene lost 11 bases, with 9 bases spanning the gap.